This TCR beta chain stems from a study of CD8 T cells in ankylosing spondylitis. Study results and limitations: Matched synovial fluid from ankylosing spondylitis patients was reported to be enriched for disease-linked clones. Disease-linked clones bore a CD8+ phenotype and were relatively rare in peripheral blood. Blood of patients with ankylosing spondylitis appeared to be characterized by a TCR beta motif of roughly eight highly homologous variants.

Quantitative 5'-RACE with molecular barcodes produced the TCR beta libraries. MiXCR, applied by TCRdb to the 5' RACE reads, yields one record per CDR3 protein. The data show about 220,000 distinct CDR3 sequences, 5.5% to 7.5% seen once. This clonotype was seen at least ten times. What it binds is not known. This CDR3 spans 18 amino acids. Germline-derived CDR1 and CDR2 are LGHNA and YSLEER. The V segment lost 0 bases and the J segment 0 bases; nucleotides outside the gene matches: 10. The receptor was isolated from a male donor with ankylosing spondylitis. The J gene is TRBJ2-7, the V gene TRBV4-3, with 8 positions matching TRBD1. Material for sequencing was blood, either unsorted or a sorted T cell fraction (not recorded which). CDR3 DNA: TGCGCCAGCAGCCAAGAAGCCTTTAAGACAGGGGCCTCCTACGAGCAGTACTTC. It codes for CASSQEAFKTGASYEQYF.